Listed below are T cell receptor beta chains from one sample, sequenced in a study of OX40 agonist ivuxolimab in advanced cancers. Using immunoSEQ multiplex PCR, the repertoire was profiled, and TCRdb retains in-frame clones only, with some absent. The sample has some 35,000 clones, approximately 82% seen once. The sequences come from CD4+ or CD8+ T cells sorted from blood, collected in a trial of the OX40 agonist ivuxolimab. Receptors were obtained from an adult with an advanced solid tumor such as melanoma, head and neck, liver or kidney cancer. Each CDR3 is given with its conserved first and last residue. D genes are given only for firm matches. Size is stated for part of the rows, as once, few or many counts, or as a class when the clone is expanded.

-	12	TRBJ2-3	TRBV7-7	-	CASSPSTDTQYF	TGTGCTAGCAGCCCTAGCACAGATACGCAGTATTTT
-	14	TRBJ2-1	TRBV28	-	CASGPAARYNEQFF	TGTGCCAGCGGTCCCGCGGCGCGGTACAATGAGCAGTTCTTC
TRBD1	14	TRBJ1-2	TRBV19	-	CASTQTGENYGYTF	TGTGCCAGTACTCAGACAGGGGAGAACTATGGCTACACCTTC
-	11	TRBJ2-7	TRBV5-6	few	CASSAAYEQYF	TGTGCCAGCAGCGCCGCCTACGAGCAGTACTTC
-	16	TRBJ1-5	TRBV5-6	-	CASSFSTGPWNQPQHF	TGTGCCAGCAGCTTTTCGACAGGTCCATGGAATCAGCCCCAGCATTTT
-	13	TRBJ1-5	TRBV7-9	few	CASRGSANQPQHF	TGTGCCAGCCGTGGTTCTGCAAATCAGCCCCAGCATTTT
TRBD1	14	TRBJ2-7	TRBV5-1	-	CASSSLDRGSEQYF	TGCGCCAGCAGCTCCCTTGACAGGGGAAGCGAGCAGTACTTC
-	15	TRBJ1-3	TRBV28	-	CASKVGRSSGNTIYF	TGTGCCAGCAAAGTCGGGCGGTCCTCTGGAAACACCATATATTTT
TRBD1	11	TRBJ2-7	TRBV20-1	-	CSARTGGEQYF	TGCAGTGCTAGGACAGGGGGCGAGCAGTACTTC
-	15	TRBJ1-1	TRBV9	-	CASSVAGGSNTEAFF	TGTGCCAGCAGCGTAGCCGGGGGCTCGAACACTGAAGCTTTCTTT
-	15	TRBJ1-1	TRBV7-9	-	CASSLAGHPNTEAFF	TGTGCCAGCAGCTTAGCGGGACACCCGAACACTGAAGCTTTCTTT
-	14	TRBJ1-1	TRBV9	-	CASSVVPMNTEAFF	TGTGCCAGCAGCGTAGTGCCTATGAACACTGAAGCTTTCTTT
-	14	TRBJ2-1	TRBV28	few	CASKSAGSYNEQFF	TGTGCCAGCAAAAGCGCGGGCTCCTACAATGAGCAGTTCTTC
TRBD2	19	TRBJ2-1	TRBV11-2	-	CASSSTGTSGSPGYNEQFF	TGTGCCAGCAGCTCCACCGGGACTAGCGGGAGTCCCGGCTACAATGAGCAGTTCTTC
TRBD2	15	TRBJ2-1	TRBV7-9	few	CASSSSGGILNEQFF	TGTGCCAGCAGCTCTAGCGGGGGGATCCTCAATGAGCAGTTCTTC
-	15	TRBJ2-3	TRBV6-6	-	CASSPIGENTDTQYF	TGTGCCAGCAGCCCGATCGGGGAGAACACAGATACGCAGTATTTT
-	15	TRBJ2-2	TRBV27	-	CASSFGRVGTGELFF	TGTGCCAGCAGTTTCGGAAGGGTGGGAACCGGGGAGCTGTTTTTT
-	17	TRBJ1-6	TRBV5-6	few	CASSGPAGLLRESPLHF	TGTGCCAGCAGCGGACCGGCAGGGCTTCTTAGGGAGTCACCCCTCCACTTT
TRBD1	14	TRBJ2-7	TRBV7-3	-	CASSPRQGSHEQYF	TGTGCCAGCAGCCCACGACAGGGGAGTCACGAGCAGTACTTC
-	13	TRBJ2-1	TRBV11-3	-	CASSLEGGNEQFF	TGTGCCAGCAGCTTAGAAGGGGGAAATGAGCAGTTCTTC